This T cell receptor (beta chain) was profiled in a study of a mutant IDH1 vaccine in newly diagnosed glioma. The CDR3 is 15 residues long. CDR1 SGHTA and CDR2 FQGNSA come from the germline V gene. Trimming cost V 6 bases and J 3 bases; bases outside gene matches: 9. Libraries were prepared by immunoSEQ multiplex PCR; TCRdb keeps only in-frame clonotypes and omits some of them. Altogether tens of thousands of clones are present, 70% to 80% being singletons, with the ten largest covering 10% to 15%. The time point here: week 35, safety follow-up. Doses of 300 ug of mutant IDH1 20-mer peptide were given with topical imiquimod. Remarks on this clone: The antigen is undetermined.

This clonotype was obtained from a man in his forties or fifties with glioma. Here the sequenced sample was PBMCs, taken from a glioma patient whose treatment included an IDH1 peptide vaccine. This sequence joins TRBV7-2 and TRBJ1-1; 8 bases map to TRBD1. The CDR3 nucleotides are TGTGCCAGCAGTTCAGGGGGCGACTGGGACACTGAAGCTTTCTTT. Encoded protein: CASSSGGDWDTEAFF.